This T cell receptor (beta chain) was sequenced in a study of blood T cells in healthy people across ages. Study results and limitations: Estimates based on one million T cells were treated as lower bounds. Naive and antigen-experienced cells could not be conclusively compared, given unsorted PBMCs.

The use of a sample-barcoded 5' primer and a J-beta primer mix characterized a second PCR of roughly 6 to 11 cycles. A template-switch adaptor containing 12 random nucleotides labeled each cDNA molecule. TCRdb processed the 5' RACE reads anew with MiXCR; each CDR3 protein has one entry. This table has 980,000 or so distinct CDR3 sequences, around 48% appearing once. PBMCs numbering at least 6.5 million were isolated per sample. As to this clonotype: What it binds is not known.

Germline V gene data show CDR1 as PRHDT and CDR2 as FYEKMQ (reference sequence). The CDR3 sequence is 16 residues long. Trimming left V 5 bases short and J 5 bases short, with 21 bases between. The sequenced sample consisted of blood. The TCR comes from a man aged 25 to 40 in good health. V gene TRBV13 combines with J gene TRBJ2-5; D is perhaps TRBD2 (6 bases). CDR3 DNA sequence: TGTGCCAGCAGCCCAGGGAGGACTTGGAAAGGGGAGACCCAGTACTTC. It codes for CASSPGRTWKGETQYF.